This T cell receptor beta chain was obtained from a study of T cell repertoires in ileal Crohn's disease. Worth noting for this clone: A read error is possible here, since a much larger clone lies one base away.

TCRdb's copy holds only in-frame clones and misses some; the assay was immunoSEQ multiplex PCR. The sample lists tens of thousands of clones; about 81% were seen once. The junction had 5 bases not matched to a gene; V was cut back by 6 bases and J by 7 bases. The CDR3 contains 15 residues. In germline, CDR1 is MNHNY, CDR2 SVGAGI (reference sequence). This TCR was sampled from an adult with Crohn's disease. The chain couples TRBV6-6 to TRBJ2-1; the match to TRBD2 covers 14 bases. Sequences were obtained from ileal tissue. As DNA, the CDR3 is TGTGCCAGCAGCCCGGGACTAGCGGGGGCAAATGAGCAGTTCTTC. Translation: CASSPGLAGANEQFF.